Presented here are 13 T cell receptor beta chains from one specimen sequenced in a study of shared clonotypes between healthy human individuals. Here immunoSEQ multiplex PCR was the method, and the copy in TCRdb shows in-frame clones only, minus some. In the table there are 2,500,000 or so clones, approximately 90% of which are singletons. Sequencing was carried out using naive CD4+ T cells from PBMCs. Subset noted: CD45RA+ positively selected. The receptors stem from a man younger than 35 in good health. Some clones in this sample may be carry-over from other donors' samples.

The chain employs TRBV5-4 and TRBJ1-1; no definite D call. Germline V gene lookup returns CDR1 SGHNT and CDR2 YYREEE (reference sequence). The CDR3 runs 15 residues. V was trimmed by 3 bases and J by 3 bases, leaving 15 bases between them. Here the CDR3 reads CASSSWTRRDTEAFF. Here the CDR3 DNA reads TGTGCCAGCAGCTCATGGACCAGAAGGGACACTGAAGCTTTCTTT.

V usage is TRBV27 and J usage is TRBJ2-7, with 14 bases that match TRBD2. The CDR3 is 20 residues long. Germline V CDR1 and CDR2: MNHEY, SMNVEV (reference sequence). Unmatched junction bases numbered 19, after V lost 6 bases and J lost 3 bases. In DNA, the CDR3 is TGTGCCAGCAGAACCCGATCGGCAGGAGGACTAGCGGGAGGCCGCTACGAGCAGTACTTC. Protein product: CASRTRSAGGLAGGRYEQYF.

V is TRBV4-1 and J is TRBJ2-1; 9 positions agree with TRBD2. V lost 8 bases, J lost 3 bases, and 5 bases stayed unmatched. The CDR3 is made up of 14 amino acids. Per the germline V gene, CDR1 is MGHRA and CDR2 is YSYEKL. The CDR3 sequence: CASSVAGVYNEQFF. The CDR3 region has the DNA TGCGCCAGCTCCGTAGCGGGAGTCTACAATGAGCAGTTCTTC.

This clone was picked up a small number of times. The chain recombines TRBV29-1 with TRBJ1-2; 7 nucleotides line up with TRBD1. CDR3 length: 12 amino acids. Germline trimming cut 7 bases from V and 2 bases from J; bases unmatched to any gene: 4. The V gene's germline CDR1 is SQVTM and CDR2 ANQGSEA. The DNA for the CDR3 is TGCAGCGCCGGGGACAGCAACTATGGCTACACCTTC. The encoded protein is CSAGDSNYGYTF.

CDR3 sequence (DNA): TGTGCCAGCAGTTCCTCCCCCCGACGGCCCGCCGAGCAGTACTTC. Translating it yields CASSSSPRRPAEQYF. The J gene is TRBJ2-7, the V gene TRBV28; D is undetermined. The V and J ends lost 4 bases and 6 bases respectively, with 19 bases between them. Germline CDR1 and CDR2: MDHEN and SYDVKM. The CDR3 has 15 residues.

V usage is TRBV9 and J usage is TRBJ2-3; TRBD2 agrees at 9 bases. Germline CDR1 is SGDLS and CDR2 is YYNGEE. Trimming removed 6 bases from V and 2 bases from J; junction bases left unmatched: 4. The CDR3 contains 14 residues. CDR3 loop: CASTTSGHTDTQYF. The CDR3, as DNA: TGTGCCAGCACGACTAGCGGACACACAGATACGCAGTATTTT.

The rearrangement uses TRBV7-8 and TRBJ2-7; D may be TRBD2 (5 bases). CDR3 size: 12 residues. The V gene's germline CDR1 is SGHVS and CDR2 FQNEAQ. Trimming pared 3 bases from V and 7 bases from J, leaving 10 bases between. The CDR3, as DNA: TGTGCCAGCAGCTTCCCTCGGGGAGAGCAGTACTTC. Its protein is CASSFPRGEQYF.

The V gene is TRBV5-1, the J gene TRBJ2-1; 7 bases align to TRBD2. This CDR3 region has 14 residues. J was trimmed by 1 base and V by 4 bases; bases with no gene match: 2. Germline V gene lookup returns CDR1 SGHRS and CDR2 YFSETQ. Here the CDR3 DNA reads TGCGCCAGCAGCAGCGGGAAGTCCTACAATGAGCAGTTCTTC. It encodes CASSSGKSYNEQFF.

CDR3 in amino acids: CASSYGTGFGYTF. In DNA, the CDR3 is TGTGCCAGCAGTTACGGGACAGGGTTTGGCTACACCTTC. The V call is TRBV6-5, the J call TRBJ1-2; 9 bases agree with TRBD1. From germline, CDR1 is MNHEY and CDR2 SVGAGI. The V segment lost 2 bases and the J segment 7 bases; nucleotides outside the gene matches: 2. CDR3 length: 13 residues.

Regarding this clone: Different DNA sequences within this sample yield the same CDR3. The genes are TRBV18 and TRBJ2-7, with D perhaps matching TRBD2 (6 bases). Per germline, CDR1 KGHSH and CDR2 LQKENI. Trimming took off 3 bases at V and 3 bases at J, with 9 bases between the two ends. The CDR3 covers 13 residues. The DNA of the CDR3 is TGTGCCAGCTCACCCGGGACTTTCTACGAGCAGTACTTC. Protein sequence: CASSPGTFYEQYF.

This clone showed up just once. The chain links TRBV14 to TRBJ2-3; no clear D gene. The V gene's germline CDR1 is SGHDN and CDR2 FVKESK. V was shortened by 0 bases and J by 1 base, with 8 bases between the two germline ends. This CDR3 has 15 amino acids. The chain's CDR3 is CASSQDARRTDTQYF. The DNA for the CDR3 is TGTGCCAGCAGCCAAGATGCACGGCGCACAGATACGCAGTATTTT.

This rearrangement joins TRBV27 to TRBJ2-5, with D uncertain. Trimming shortened V by 5 bases and J by 2 bases, and 6 bases separated the two germline ends. CDR3 size: 12 residues. Germline CDR1 MNHEY, CDR2 SMNVEV (reference sequence). Here the CDR3 DNA reads TGTGCCAGCAGTACACAACAAGAGACCCAGTACTTC. Translating gives CASSTQQETQYF.

This clone was detected a few times. The chain is built from TRBV7-2 and TRBJ2-7; D unclear. This CDR3 has 13 amino acids. CDR1 and CDR2 (germline): SGHTA, FQGNSA. Trimming shortened V by 1 base and J by 6 bases, and 10 bases separated the two germline ends. DNA for the CDR3: TGTGCCAGCAGCTTAGAAAGGCTTGGCGAGCAGTACTTC. Amino acid sequence: CASSLERLGEQYF.